This T cell receptor (beta chain) is drawn from a study of cytomegalovirus exposure and HLA in healthy donors (dated by TCRdb to 2017 to 2019). For the study in its entirety: An earlier analysis of approximately 640 of the donors reported about 250 Gb of sequence data and roughly 100 million unique TCR beta sequences from about 200 million T cells. Typing coverage differed by locus: A, B, C, DRB1 and DQB1 were typed in about 620-630 donors, DQA1 in about 550, DPA1 in 600 to 610, and DPB1 in around 440. Class I and class II HLA loci were covered by the typing at four-digit resolution. To predict cytomegalovirus infection status, the study brought together high-throughput TCR immunosequencing, statistical association of individual TCRs with disease status, and machine learning. The study profiled the T cell repertoires of under 850 subjects by immunosequencing and related them to cytomegalovirus serostatus. Donor age, sex, ethnicity and CMV serostatus were compiled together with the repertoire data. Besides the first cohort of roughly 700 subjects, a separate validation cohort made up of roughly 130 different subjects was used. Of the approximately 400 genotyped donors, 65% to 90% fell in the genetic ancestry cluster associated with self-reported Caucasian donors. Roughly 300 gigabases of sequencing data and around 80 million unique TCR sequences made up an early release that covered approximately 650 HLA-typed donors. A later genetic analysis took genome-wide SNP genotypes for about 65% of the 666 donors and used that subset as a discovery cohort. A later analysis re-examined previously published TCR beta repertoires from 610 or so donors and added high-resolution HLA genotyping to investigate patterns of TCR occurrence. The study aimed to test whether cataloging public T cell receptors could reveal signatures of past pathogen exposure. On average, around 230,000 unique TCR beta nucleotide sequences were sequenced per donor among 398 genotyped donors of the cohort, with roughly 19% of those sequences being non-productive. An earlier analysis of 587 of the donors used high-throughput TCR beta sequencing to judge whether each TCR beta V gene segment behaved as functional or pseudogenic. All discovery cohort repertoires had been generated using a single sequencing platform. A handful of DR-DQ haplotypes were handled as single units for association and clustering because linkage in the cohort was strong. Rather than using new phenotypic data, the later analysis identified candidate immune exposures from TCR beta sequences and from how often those sequences occurred across donors. Broad study findings and their caveats: Most CMV-associated TCR beta chains appeared to be HLA-restricted in a later analysis, and the HLA associations seemed to be driven largely by CMV exposure. In the study, 164 TCR beta chains were listed as associated with cytomegalovirus. Sequencing depth was assumed to be roughly uniform across donors in the presence/absence analyses, though that assumption may not hold. In both the original and validation cohorts, the classifier was reported to diagnose cytomegalovirus status with high specificity and sensitivity. According to the authors, the approach could potentially be generalized to other disease states and immunological phenotypes. Linkage disequilibrium might explain the correlated functional status among segregating V segments, but an unknown experimental factor could not be ruled out. Most TCR sequences were seen in very few donors, while some public TCRs were found in many individuals. Because counts were too low, roughly 17 rarely observed V segments, including chromosome 9 orphons, were left out of the earlier analysis of over 550 of the donors. Specific HLA alleles were associated with 16,951 TCR beta sequences at a false discovery rate of 0.05 in a later analysis. Several of the top co-occurrence clusters appeared to be linked to parvovirus B19, influenza, CMV and Epstein-Barr virus, according to a later analysis. Because HLA typing was unavailable for some donors at each locus, only the typed subset was used in association tests. Compared with equally common non-associated chains, HLA-associated TCR beta chains in a later analysis were more clonally expanded and had lower generation probabilities. A further reported finding was that TCR beta sequences accurately predicted the HLA-A and HLA-B alleles for most subjects in the first cohort. A cluster of highly shared sequence variants was judged likely to be a technical artifact of the sequencing pipeline. In a later genetic analysis, a missense DCLRE1C variant was associated with V-gene and J-gene trimming of TCR beta chains, and the association was replicated in an independent cohort. In a later genetic analysis, fewer N-insertions in productive TCRs were reported among donors in an Asian-associated ancestry cluster than the roughly 640-donor mean. Broadly in line with IMGT annotations, most TCR beta V segments showed up in productive rearrangements about 87% or about 30% of the time in an earlier analysis of about 500 of the donors. Some IMGT-functional V segments, including TRBV6-2 and TRBV6-3, could not be told apart with the 87-base-pair reads, so those segments were excluded. When HLA alleles, especially DR and DQ, strongly co-occurred, TCR associations were difficult to assign to individual alleles. In this cohort, only TCR beta chains were sequenced, and detectable features were limited by the absence of alpha or paired-chain data. Immune exposure information for the cohort was limited to CMV serostatus. In a later analysis, TCR association rates were found to vary across HLA loci, with the most associated TCRs seen for DRB1 alleles and the fewest for HLA-C alleles. In vitro tests confirmed that a few of the cytomegalovirus-associated TCR beta chains recognize cytomegalovirus antigens.

This clone appeared once. Its recognized antigen is unknown. Per-base qualities were not stored, and no clone one base away is much larger. Library creation used the immunoSEQ multiplex PCR assay. For the multiplex PCR, a mixture combining 60 forward primers for TCR Vbeta segments and 13 reverse primers for TCR Jbeta segments was used. The CDR3 region of rearranged TCR beta genes was amplified from genomic DNA by a multiplex PCR assay. The Illumina HiSeq System was used to sequence the amplified TCR beta libraries as 87-base-pair reads. Concerning the study's data processing: In a later analysis, about 80 million unique TCR beta chains were counted across the roughly 670 repertoires, and around 11 million of these chains were shared by at least two donors. A nearest-neighbor algorithm error-corrected the raw reads and collapsed the reads into unique sequences, merging closely related sequences to remove PCR and sequencing errors. To assign V, D and J gene segments, CDR3 sequences were aligned to IMGT reference sequences. For a sequence to be retained, a match of at least six nucleotides was required to both a V gene segment and a J gene segment. A rearrangement was called productive if the CDR3 had no stop codons and remained in frame with V and J, and every other rearrangement was called non-productive. Following IMGT convention, CDR3 was defined as the stretch from the second conserved V-encoded cysteine up to the conserved J-encoded phenylalanine. The earlier analysis of roughly 590 of the donors excluded sequences that lacked an unambiguous match to a single V gene segment. An earlier analysis of some 500 of the donors classified V segments as functional when productive rearrangements were above 56.7% and as segregating when the standard deviation between donors was above 5%. A statistical classification framework was built for diagnosing cytomegalovirus status from the catalog of TCR beta chain sequences. In a later analysis, TCR nucleotide sequences were compared against IMGT/GENE-DB human TR gene sequences so that V and J genes could be assigned. A later analysis assigned CDR3 sequences and most-parsimonious VDJ recombination scenarios with the TCRdist pipeline. In a later analysis, each TCR beta chain was defined by its CDR3 amino acid sequence together with its V-gene family, and reads lacking a unique V-gene family were excluded. To address suspected cross-contamination and a sequencing artifact, a later analysis removed roughly 640 highly shared, low-generation-probability nucleotide sequences. A later analysis calculated a clonal expansion index for each public chain from normalized within-repertoire ranks of inferred template counts. In a later analysis, generation probabilities were computed using a VDJ recombination model fitted to out-of-frame rearrangements, and the results were checked against IGoR. A later analysis scored TCR-TCR, TCR-HLA and TCR-CMV co-occurrence with hypergeometric tests, applying a repertoire-size bias correction to TCR pairs. In a later analysis, false discovery rates were estimated by permuting HLA or CMV assignments 20 times. In a later analysis, co-occurring TCRs were grouped using DBSCAN, with TCRdist sequence similarity added in when clustering inside HLA-allele-positive subsets. Repertoires with fewer than 30,000 or more than 120,000 public chains, plus five repertoires with anomalous nucleotide sharing, were excluded from co-occurrence clustering. The source is immuneACCESS, and TCRdb retained only in-frame sequences with V and J called. Part of the clones is not carried over; for the studies checked, unresolved V genes explain less than half of this, and the remainder is unexplained. The DNA was the basis for D and trimming; V, J and clone size are from that table. The sample contains 100,000 to 150,000 clones, 75% to 90% of them found a single time. The ten largest account for approximately 4% of the sample.

The cohort comprised hundreds of healthy bone marrow donors. At the time of sampling, every cohort member was nominally healthy, though immune exposures that went unrecorded were likely present. The donor was CMV seronegative and was included in the group of a few hundred seronegative cohort members. Every donor gave a peripheral blood sample, and the peripheral blood mononuclear cells from that sample were used for TCR beta sequencing. Genomic DNA was extracted from the blood cell samples with the Qiagen DNeasy Blood Extraction Kit. CDR1 and CDR2 were assigned from the germline V gene as SGHTA and FQGNSA. Trimming takes 4 bases off V and 7 bases off J; junction bases not matched to a gene: 9. Taken from cysteine to phenylalanine, the CDR3 has 15 residues. CDR3 DNA is the only sequence kept; it has 45 bases, read in frame from the first base.

This sequence originates from a woman in her 40s in good health and CMV-seronegative. Input material: PBMCs. The receptor chain draws on TRBV7-2 and TRBJ2-1; 8 junctional bases match TRBD2. The CDR3 in this case is CASSYQSGGLNEQFF. The sequenced DNA is TGTGCCAGCAGCTACCAAAGCGGGGGCCTAAATGAGCAGTTCTTC.